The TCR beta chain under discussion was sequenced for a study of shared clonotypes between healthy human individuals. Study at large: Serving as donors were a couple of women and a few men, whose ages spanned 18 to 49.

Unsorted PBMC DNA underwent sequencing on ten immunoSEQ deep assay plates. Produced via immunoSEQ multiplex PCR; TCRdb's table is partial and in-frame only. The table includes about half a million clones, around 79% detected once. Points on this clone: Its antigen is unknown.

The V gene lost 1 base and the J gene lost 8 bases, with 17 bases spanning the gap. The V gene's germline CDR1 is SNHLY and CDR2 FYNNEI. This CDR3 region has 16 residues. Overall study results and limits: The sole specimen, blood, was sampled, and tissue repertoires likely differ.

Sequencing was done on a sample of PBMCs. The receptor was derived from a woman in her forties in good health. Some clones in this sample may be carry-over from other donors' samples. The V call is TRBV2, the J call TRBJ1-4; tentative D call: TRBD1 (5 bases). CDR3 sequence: CASSEGTRGEEEKLFF. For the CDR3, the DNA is TGTGCCAGCAGTGAAGGGACTCGGGGGGAAGAAGAAAAACTGTTTTTT.